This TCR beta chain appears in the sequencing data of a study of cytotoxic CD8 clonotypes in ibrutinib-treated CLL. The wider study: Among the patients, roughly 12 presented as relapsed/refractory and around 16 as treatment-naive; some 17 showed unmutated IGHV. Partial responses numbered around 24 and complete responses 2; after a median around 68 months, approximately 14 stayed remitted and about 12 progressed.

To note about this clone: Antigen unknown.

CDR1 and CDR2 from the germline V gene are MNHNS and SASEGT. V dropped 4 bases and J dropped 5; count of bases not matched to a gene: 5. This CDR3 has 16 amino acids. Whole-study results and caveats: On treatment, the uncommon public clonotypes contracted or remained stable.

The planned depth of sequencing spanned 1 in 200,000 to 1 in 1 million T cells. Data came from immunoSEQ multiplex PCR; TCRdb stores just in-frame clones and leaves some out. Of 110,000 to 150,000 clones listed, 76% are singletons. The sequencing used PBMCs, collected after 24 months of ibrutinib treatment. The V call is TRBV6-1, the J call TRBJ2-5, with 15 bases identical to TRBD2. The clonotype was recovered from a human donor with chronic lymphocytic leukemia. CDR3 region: CASSVGLAGGGETQYF. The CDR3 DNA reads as TGTGCCAGCAGTGTCGGACTAGCGGGAGGGGGGGAGACCCAGTACTTC.